This T cell receptor beta chain derives from a study of molecular identifiers for immune sequencing clone quantification. Notes on the study in general: In CMV-specific effectors, clones above 20 copies held over 98% of molecules; naive, under 1%.

Germline trimming cut 5 bases from V and 4 bases from J; bases unmatched to any gene: 15. Germline assignment: CDR1 SEHNR and CDR2 FQNEAQ (reference sequence). This CDR3 is 17 amino acids long. With listed TCR primers and previously described methods, bulk TCR libraries were prepared. MiXCR was run by TCRdb on the PCR reads, yielding one entry per CDR3 protein. Seen here are about 640,000 distinct CDR3 sequences, about 20% observed once, and the top ten hold roughly 0.85%. This clonotype has a count of ten or more. What it binds is not known. It was from about 19,000 to 1,100,000 sorted cells, with 10%, 30% or 50% RNA, that naive CD8 libraries came.

The TCR comes from a human donor in good health. Some libraries in this study had Jurkat cell RNA spiked in. J is TRBJ1-2 and V is TRBV7-9, with 8 bases aligning to TRBD1. Sample: naive CD8+ T cells from blood, with Jurkat cell RNA spiked in. Subset given: FACS-sorted CD8+CD4-CCR7+CD45RA+ naive T cells. The CDR3 loop reads CASSPQRGQEQIYGYTF. In DNA, the CDR3 is TGTGCCAGCAGCCCCCAAAGGGGACAGGAGCAAATCTATGGCTACACCTTC. The variable domain in full, with the rest retrieved from reference TRBV7-9 and TRBJ1-2, is DTGVSQNPRHKITKRGQNVTFRCDPISEHNRLYWYRQTLGQGPEFLTYFQNEAQLEKSRLLSDRFSAERPKGSFSTLEIQRTEQGDSAMYLCASSPQRGQEQIYGYTFGSGTRLTVV.